This TCR beta chain was sequenced during a study of T cell responses to AZD1222 COVID-19 vaccine. Study conclusions and caveats: Along spike, vaccine-associated CD4 TCRs were found throughout, with dominance at 160-218 and 743-854.

Germline V gives CDR1 MNHEY, CDR2 SVGAGI. The CDR3 extends over 12 amino acids. V shed 8 bases and J shed 7 bases, with 14 bases lying between them. Method: immunoSEQ multiplex PCR; TCRdb's copy keeps in-frame clones and lacks some. Found here are around 190,000 clones, almost 90% of them singletons; the top ten hold approximately 0.5%. As for this clone: What it binds is not known.

This sequence originates from an adult in good health. The chain recombines TRBV6-5 with TRBJ1-1; tentative D call: TRBD1 (6 bases). Sequencing was performed on peripheral blood, taken on day 0 of AZD1222 vaccination. The CDR3 sequence is CASSIGGREAFF. In nucleotides, the CDR3 is TGTGCCAGCTCAATAGGGGGGCGTGAAGCTTTCTTT.